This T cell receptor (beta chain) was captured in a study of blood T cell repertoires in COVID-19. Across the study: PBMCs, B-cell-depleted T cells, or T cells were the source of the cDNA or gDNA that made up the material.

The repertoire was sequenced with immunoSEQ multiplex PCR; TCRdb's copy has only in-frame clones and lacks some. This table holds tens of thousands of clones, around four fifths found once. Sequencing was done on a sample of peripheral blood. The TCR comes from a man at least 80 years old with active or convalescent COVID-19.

DNA for the CDR3: TGTGCCAGCAGCAGGACTAGCGGAGTTATTCAGTACTTC. Protein: CASSRTSGVIQYF. The V and J genes are TRBV7-2 and TRBJ2-4, with 10 positions matching TRBD2. CDR3 length: 13 residues. Germline assignment: CDR1 SGHTA and CDR2 FQGNSA. V shed 5 bases and J 10 bases; nucleotides not matched to a gene: 5.